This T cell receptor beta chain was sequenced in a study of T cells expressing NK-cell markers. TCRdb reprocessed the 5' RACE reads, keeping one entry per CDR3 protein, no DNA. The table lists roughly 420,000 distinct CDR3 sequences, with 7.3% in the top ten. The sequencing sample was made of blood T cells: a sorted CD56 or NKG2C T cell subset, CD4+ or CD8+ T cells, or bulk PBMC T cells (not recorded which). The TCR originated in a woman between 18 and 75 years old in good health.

CDR3 loop: CSANVGDTEAFF. The chain is built from TRBV20-1 and TRBJ1-1; TCRdb proposes TRBD1, but this gene call is untestable without DNA. Germline CDR1 reads DFQATT; CDR2 reads SNEGSKA (reference sequence). This CDR3 has 12 amino acids.